This T cell receptor (beta chain) stems from a study of blood T cell repertoires in COVID-19. Study in general: Sources were T cells, B-cell-depleted T cells, or PBMCs; the material itself was cDNA or gDNA.

Participants spanned ages about 18 to 100 years and resided in 20 to 30 US areas. This CDR3 has 15 residues. V lost 3 bases and J lost 4, with 14 bases in between. Germline V gene sequence: CDR1 SGHDT, CDR2 YYEEEE. The data were produced by immunoSEQ multiplex PCR, yet TCRdb's version contains in-frame clones alone and is incomplete. Among under 250,000 clones listed, about four fifths were seen once. The V gene is TRBV5-6, the J gene TRBJ2-1, with TRBD2 as a possible D gene (6 bases). Sequencing was performed on PBMCs or T cells enriched from blood (not recorded which). The TCR originated in a woman aged 45-60 years with acute COVID-19. This CDR3 is CASSSIAVVYNEQFF. The CDR3 DNA is TGTGCCAGCAGCTCAATAGCGGTAGTTTACAATGAGCAGTTCTTC.